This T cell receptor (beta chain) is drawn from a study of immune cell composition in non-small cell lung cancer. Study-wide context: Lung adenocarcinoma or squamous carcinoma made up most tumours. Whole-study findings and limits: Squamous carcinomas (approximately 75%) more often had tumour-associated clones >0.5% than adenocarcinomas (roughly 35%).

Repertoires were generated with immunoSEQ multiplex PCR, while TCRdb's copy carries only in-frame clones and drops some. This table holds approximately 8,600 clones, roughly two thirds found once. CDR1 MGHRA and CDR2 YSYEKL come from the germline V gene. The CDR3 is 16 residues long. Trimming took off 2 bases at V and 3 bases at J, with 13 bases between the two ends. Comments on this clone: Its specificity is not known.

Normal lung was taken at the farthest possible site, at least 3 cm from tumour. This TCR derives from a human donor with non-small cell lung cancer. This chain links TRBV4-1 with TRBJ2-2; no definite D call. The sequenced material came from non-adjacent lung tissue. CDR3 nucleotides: TGCGCCAGCAGCCAACCGGGTGCGCTGGACACCGGGGAGCTGTTTTTT. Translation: CASSQPGALDTGELFF.